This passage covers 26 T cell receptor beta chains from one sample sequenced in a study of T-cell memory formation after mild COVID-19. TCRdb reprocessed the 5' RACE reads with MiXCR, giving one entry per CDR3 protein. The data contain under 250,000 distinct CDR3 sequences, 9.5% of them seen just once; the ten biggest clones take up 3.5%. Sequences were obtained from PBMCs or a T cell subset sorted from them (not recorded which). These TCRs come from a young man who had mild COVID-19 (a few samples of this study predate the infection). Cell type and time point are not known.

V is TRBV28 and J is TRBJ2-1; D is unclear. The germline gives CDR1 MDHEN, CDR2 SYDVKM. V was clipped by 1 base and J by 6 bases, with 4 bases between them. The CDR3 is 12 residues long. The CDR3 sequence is CASSLLGNEQFF. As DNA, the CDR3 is TGTGCCAGCAGTTTATTAGGCAATGAGCAGTTCTTC.

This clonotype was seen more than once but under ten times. CDR3 in DNA: TGCAGTGCTAGAGCAGCGAACACCGGGGAGCTGTTTTTT. Amino acid sequence: CSARAANTGELFF. The rearrangement uses TRBV20-1 and TRBJ2-2; D unresolved. The CDR3 runs 13 residues. V was clipped by 1 base and J by 0 bases, with 3 bases between them. Germline V gene sequence: CDR1 DFQATT, CDR2 SNEGSKA (reference sequence).

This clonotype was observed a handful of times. DNA for the CDR3: TGTGCCAGCAGTGATGGGCTAGCGGGGGGCCAAGAGACCCAGTACTTC. This gives the protein CASSDGLAGGQETQYF. J is TRBJ2-5 and V is TRBV6-1; 11 bases match TRBD2. The trim removed 3 bases at V and 1 base at J, leaving 4 bases unmatched. CDR3 size: 16 residues. Germline V gives CDR1 MNHNS, CDR2 SASEGT.

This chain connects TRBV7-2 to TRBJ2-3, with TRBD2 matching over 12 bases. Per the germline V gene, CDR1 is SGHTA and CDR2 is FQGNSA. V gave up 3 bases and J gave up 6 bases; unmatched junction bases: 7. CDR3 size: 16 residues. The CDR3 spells CASSFQPSGGADTQYF. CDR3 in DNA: TGTGCCAGCAGCTTTCAACCTAGCGGGGGGGCCGATACGCAGTATTTT. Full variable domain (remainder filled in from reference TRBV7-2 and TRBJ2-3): GAGVSQSPSNKVTEKGKDVELRCDPISGHTALYWYRQSLGQGLEFLIYFQGNSAPDKSGLPSDRFSAERTGGSVSTLTIQRTQQEDSAVYLCASSFQPSGGADTQYFGPGTRLTVL.

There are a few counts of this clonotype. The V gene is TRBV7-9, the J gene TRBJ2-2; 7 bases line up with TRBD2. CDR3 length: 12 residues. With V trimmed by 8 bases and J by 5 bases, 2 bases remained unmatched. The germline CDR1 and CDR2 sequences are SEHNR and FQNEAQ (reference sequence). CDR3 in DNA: TGTGCCAGCCGGCGGGGGACCGGGGAGCTGTTTTTT. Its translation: CASRRGTGELFF.

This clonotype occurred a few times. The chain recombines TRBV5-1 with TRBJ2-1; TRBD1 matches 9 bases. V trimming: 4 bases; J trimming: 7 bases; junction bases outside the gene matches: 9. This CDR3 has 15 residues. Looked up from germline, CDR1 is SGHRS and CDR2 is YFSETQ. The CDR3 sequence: CASSGAGQGWNEQFF. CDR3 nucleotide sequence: TGCGCCAGCAGCGGGGCGGGACAGGGATGGAATGAGCAGTTCTTC.

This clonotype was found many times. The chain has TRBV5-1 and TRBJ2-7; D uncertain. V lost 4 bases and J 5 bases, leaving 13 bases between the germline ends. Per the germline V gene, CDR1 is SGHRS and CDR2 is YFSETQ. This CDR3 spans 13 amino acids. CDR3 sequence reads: CASSPLVNDEQYF. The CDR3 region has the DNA TGCGCCAGCAGCCCGCTGGTCAACGACGAGCAGTACTTC.

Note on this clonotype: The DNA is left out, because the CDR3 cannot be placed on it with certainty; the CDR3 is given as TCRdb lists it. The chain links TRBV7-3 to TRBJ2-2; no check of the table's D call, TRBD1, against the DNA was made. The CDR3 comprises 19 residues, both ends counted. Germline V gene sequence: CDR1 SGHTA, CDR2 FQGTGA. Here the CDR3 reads CASSPIRGATGPTPGSCFF.

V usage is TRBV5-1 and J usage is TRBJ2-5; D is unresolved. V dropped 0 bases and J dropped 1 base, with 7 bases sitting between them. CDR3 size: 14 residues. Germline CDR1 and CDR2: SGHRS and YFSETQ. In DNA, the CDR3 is TGCGCCAGCAGCTTGGGTATGTCCCAAGAGACCCAGTACTTC. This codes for CASSLGMSQETQYF.

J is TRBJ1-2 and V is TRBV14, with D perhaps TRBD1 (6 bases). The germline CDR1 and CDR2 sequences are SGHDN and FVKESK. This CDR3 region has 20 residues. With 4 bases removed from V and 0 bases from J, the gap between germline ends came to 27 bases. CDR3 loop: CASSRTSLIQGLGSNYGYTF. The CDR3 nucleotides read TGTGCCAGCAGCCGAACCTCCCTGATACAGGGATTGGGGTCTAACTATGGCTACACCTTC. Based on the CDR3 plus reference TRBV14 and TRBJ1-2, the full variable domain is EAGVTQFPSHSVIEKGQTVTLRCDPISGHDNLYWYRRVMGKEIKFLLHFVKESKQDESGMPNNRFLAERTGGTYSTLKVQPAELEDSGVYFCASSRTSLIQGLGSNYGYTFGSGTRLTVV.

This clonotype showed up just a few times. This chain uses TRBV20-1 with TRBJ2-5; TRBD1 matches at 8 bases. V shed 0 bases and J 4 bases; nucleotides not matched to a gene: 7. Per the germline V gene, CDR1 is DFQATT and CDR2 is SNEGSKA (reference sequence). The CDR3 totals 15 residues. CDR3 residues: CSAREQGGGGETQYF. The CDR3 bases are TGCAGTGCTAGAGAACAGGGGGGCGGTGGAGAGACCCAGTACTTC.

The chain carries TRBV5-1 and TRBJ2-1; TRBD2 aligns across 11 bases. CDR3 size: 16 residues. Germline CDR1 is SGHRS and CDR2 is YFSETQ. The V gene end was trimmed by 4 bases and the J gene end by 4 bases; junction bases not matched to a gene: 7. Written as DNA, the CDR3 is TGCGCCAGCAGCCTAACACTAGCGGGGGCTTACAATGAGCAGTTCTTC. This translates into CASSLTLAGAYNEQFF.

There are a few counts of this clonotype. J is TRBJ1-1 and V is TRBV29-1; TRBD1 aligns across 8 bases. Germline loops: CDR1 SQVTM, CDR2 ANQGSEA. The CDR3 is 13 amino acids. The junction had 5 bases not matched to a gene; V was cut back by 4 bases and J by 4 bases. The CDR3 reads CSVGQGASTEAFF. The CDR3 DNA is TGCAGCGTTGGTCAGGGGGCGAGCACTGAAGCTTTCTTT.

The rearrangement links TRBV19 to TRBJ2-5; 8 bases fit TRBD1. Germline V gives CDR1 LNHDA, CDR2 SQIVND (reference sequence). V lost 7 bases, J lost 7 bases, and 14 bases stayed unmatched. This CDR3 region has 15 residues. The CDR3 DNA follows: TGTGCCAGTAACACGGCAGGGGGCGCATCGGCGACCCAGTACTTC. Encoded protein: CASNTAGGASATQYF.

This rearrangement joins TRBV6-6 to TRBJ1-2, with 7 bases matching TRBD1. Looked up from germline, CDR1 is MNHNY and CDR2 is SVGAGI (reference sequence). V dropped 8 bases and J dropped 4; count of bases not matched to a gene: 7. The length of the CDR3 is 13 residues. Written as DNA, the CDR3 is TGTGCCAGCCAAACCCGACAGGGCTATGGCTACACCTTC. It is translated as CASQTRQGYGYTF.

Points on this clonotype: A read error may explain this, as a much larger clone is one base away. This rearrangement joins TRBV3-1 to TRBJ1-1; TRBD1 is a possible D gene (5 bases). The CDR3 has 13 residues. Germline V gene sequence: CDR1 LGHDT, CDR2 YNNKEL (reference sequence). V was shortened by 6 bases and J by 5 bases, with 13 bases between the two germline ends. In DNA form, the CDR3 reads TGTGCCAGCAGGCCCAGGGAGGGGACTGAAGCTTTCTTT. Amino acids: CASRPREGTEAFF.

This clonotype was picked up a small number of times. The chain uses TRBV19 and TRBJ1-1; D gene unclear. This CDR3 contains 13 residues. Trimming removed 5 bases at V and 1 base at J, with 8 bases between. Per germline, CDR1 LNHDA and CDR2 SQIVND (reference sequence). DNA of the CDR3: TGTGCCAGTAGTCAAATGGGGAACACTGAAGCTTTCTTT. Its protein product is CASSQMGNTEAFF.

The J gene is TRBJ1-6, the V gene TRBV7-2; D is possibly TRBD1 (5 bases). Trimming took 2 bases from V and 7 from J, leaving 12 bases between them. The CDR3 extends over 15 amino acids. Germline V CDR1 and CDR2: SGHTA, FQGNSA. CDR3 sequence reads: CASSLNQGGNSPLHF. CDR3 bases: TGTGCCAGCAGCTTAAATCAGGGAGGGAATTCACCCCTCCACTTT.

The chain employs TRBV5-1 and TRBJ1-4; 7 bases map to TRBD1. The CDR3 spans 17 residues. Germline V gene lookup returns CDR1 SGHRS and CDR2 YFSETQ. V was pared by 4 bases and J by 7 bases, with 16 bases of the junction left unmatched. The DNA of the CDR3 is TGCGCCAGCAGCGCACTATTGACAGGGACACTCGGTGAAAAACTGTTTTTT. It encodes CASSALLTGTLGEKLFF.

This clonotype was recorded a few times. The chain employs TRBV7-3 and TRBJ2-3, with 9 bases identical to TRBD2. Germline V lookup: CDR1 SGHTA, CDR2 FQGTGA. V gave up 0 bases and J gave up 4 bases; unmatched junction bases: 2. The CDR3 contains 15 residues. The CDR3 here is CASSLTRGGPDTQYF. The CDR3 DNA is TGTGCCAGCAGCTTAACGCGGGGGGGCCCAGATACGCAGTATTTT. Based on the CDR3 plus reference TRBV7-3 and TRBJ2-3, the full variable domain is GAGVSQTPSNKVTEKGKYVELRCDPISGHTALYWYRQSLGQGPEFLIYFQGTGAADDSGLPNDRFFAVRPEGSVSTLKIQRTERGDSAVYLCASSLTRGGPDTQYFGPGTRLTVL.

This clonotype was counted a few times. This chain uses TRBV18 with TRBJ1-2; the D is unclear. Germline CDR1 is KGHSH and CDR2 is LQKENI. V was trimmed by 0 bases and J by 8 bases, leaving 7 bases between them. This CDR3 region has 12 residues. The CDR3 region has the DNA TGTGCCAGCTCACCACCGGAGGGCGGCTACACCTTC. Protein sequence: CASSPPEGGYTF. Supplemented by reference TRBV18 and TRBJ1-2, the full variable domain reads NAGVMQNPRHLVRRRGQEARLRCSPMKGHSHVYWYRQLPEEGLKFMVYLQKENIIDESGMPKERFSAEFPKEGPSILRIQQVVRGDSAAYFCASSPPEGGYTFGSGTRLTVV.

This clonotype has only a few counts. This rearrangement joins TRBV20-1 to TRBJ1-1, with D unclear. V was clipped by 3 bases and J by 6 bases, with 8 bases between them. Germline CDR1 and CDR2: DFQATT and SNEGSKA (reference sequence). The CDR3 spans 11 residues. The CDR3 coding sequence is TGCAGTGCTAGCGCAGGTGCTGAAGCTTTCTTT. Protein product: CSASAGAEAFF.

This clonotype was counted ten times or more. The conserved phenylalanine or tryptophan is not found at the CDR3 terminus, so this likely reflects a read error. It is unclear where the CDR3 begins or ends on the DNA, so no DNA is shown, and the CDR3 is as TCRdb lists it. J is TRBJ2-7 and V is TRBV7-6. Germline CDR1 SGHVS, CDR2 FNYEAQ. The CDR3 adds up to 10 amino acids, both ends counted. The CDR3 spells CASTLRRAQT.

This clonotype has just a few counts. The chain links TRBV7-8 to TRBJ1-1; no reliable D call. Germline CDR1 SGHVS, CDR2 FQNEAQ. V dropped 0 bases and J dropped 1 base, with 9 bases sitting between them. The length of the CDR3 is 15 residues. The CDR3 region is CASSLARTANTEAFF. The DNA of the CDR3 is TGTGCCAGCAGCTTAGCGCGGACGGCGAACACTGAAGCTTTCTTT.

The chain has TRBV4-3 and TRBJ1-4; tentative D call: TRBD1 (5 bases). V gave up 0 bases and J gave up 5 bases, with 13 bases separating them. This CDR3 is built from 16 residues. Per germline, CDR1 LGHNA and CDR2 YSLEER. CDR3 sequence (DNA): TGCGCCAGCAGCCAAGAGAAAGGGGCCGAGAATGAAAAACTGTTTTTT. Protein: CASSQEKGAENEKLFF.

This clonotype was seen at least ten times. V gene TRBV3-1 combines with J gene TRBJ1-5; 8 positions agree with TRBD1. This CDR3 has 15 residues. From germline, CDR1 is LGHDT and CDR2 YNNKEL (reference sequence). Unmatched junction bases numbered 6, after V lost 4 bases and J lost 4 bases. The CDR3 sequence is CASSLGTGHNQPQHF. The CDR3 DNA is TGTGCCAGCAGCCTGGGGACAGGCCATAATCAGCCCCAGCATTTT.